Below, 29 T cell receptor beta chains from the same sample are listed, as sequenced in a study of shared clonotypes between healthy human individuals (TCRdb year 2020). The library was generated by the immunoSEQ multiplex PCR assay. The immuneACCESS repertoire file appears here via TCRdb, limited to in-frame rearrangements. These files lack a portion of the clones; in checked studies, under half of the deficit traces to unresolved V genes, and the cause of the others is not known. This sample is represented by 550,000 to 600,000 clones; 95% to 98% of them were singletons. The top ten clones comprise less than 0.35% of the sample. CD8 naive samples were CD45RO-negative cells positively selected for CCR7, giving a CD45RA+CCR7+ population that excluded TemRA cells. The sample comprised naive CD8+ T cells sorted from blood. This specimen's cell subset or site label, per the study, means: CD45RA+CCR7+. Receptor source: a man aged 25 to 40 in good health.

The V call is TRBV29-1, the J call TRBJ2-1; 9 bases line up with TRBD2. J gave up 7 bases and V 4 bases, and 8 bases lay outside the gene matches. Germline V gene lookup returns CDR1 SQVTM and CDR2 ANQGSEA. This CDR3 spans 14 amino acids. This chain's CDR3 is CSVGVAGVWNEQFF. DNA for the CDR3: TGCAGCGTTGGGGTAGCGGGAGTATGGAATGAGCAGTTCTTC.

The gene calls are TRBV7-2 and TRBJ2-7, with D unresolved. Trimming took 2 bases from V and 3 from J, leaving 5 bases between them. CDR1 is SGHTA and CDR2 is FQGNSA in the germline V gene. The CDR3 has 12 amino acids. The CDR3 loop reads CASSLYGYEQYF. Written as DNA, the CDR3 is TGTGCCAGCAGCTTATACGGCTACGAGCAGTACTTC.

Note on this clone: It is unclear where the CDR3 begins or ends on the DNA, so no DNA is shown, and the CDR3 is as TCRdb lists it. The rearrangement uses TRBV11-2 and TRBJ2-1. Germline V lookup: CDR1 SGHAT, CDR2 FQNNGV. The CDR3 is 15 residues long, counting both termini. This CDR3 is CASSFRGRSYNEQFF.

The chain has TRBV7-8 and TRBJ2-1; D call uncertain. Germline CDR1 SGHVS, CDR2 FQNEAQ. The CDR3 loop spans 14 amino acids. Trimming took 5 bases from V and 8 from J, leaving 16 bases between them. The DNA of the CDR3 is TGTGCCAGCAGCCCCCAGAACAGAAGGCATGAGCAGTTCTTC. This sequence encodes CASSPQNRRHEQFF. Filled out from reference TRBV7-8 and TRBJ2-1, the complete variable domain reads GAGVSQSPRYKVAKRGQDVALRCDPISGHVSLFWYQQALGQGPEFLTYFQNEAQLDKSGLPSDRFFAERPEGSVSTLKIQRTQQEDSAVYLCASSPQNRRHEQFFGPGTRLTVL.

This chain links TRBV9 with TRBJ2-3; 9 nucleotides align to TRBD2. Germline V gene data show CDR1 as SGDLS and CDR2 as YYNGEE. V shed 0 bases, J shed 4 bases, and the junction held 12 bases outside the gene matches. The CDR3 extends over 18 amino acids. The CDR3: CASSVGASGMVIADTQYF. The CDR3 coding sequence is TGTGCCAGCAGCGTAGGGGCTAGCGGGATGGTTATTGCAGATACGCAGTATTTT.

This chain uses TRBV7-9 with TRBJ1-1; 7 bases match TRBD1. Germline values: CDR1 SEHNR, CDR2 FQNEAQ (reference sequence). The CDR3 is 13 amino acids. V was pared by 4 bases and J by 8 bases, with 7 bases of the junction left unmatched. In DNA form, the CDR3 reads TGTGCCAGCAGCTCGGGACAGCGAAGGGAAGCTTTCTTT. Amino acids: CASSSGQRREAFF.

J is TRBJ2-1 and V is TRBV28; D uncertain. Trimming cost V 2 bases and J 8 bases, with 4 bases left between them. Germline CDR1 MDHEN, CDR2 SYDVKM. The CDR3 covers 11 residues. This chain's CDR3 is CASSLGDEQFF. The DNA for the CDR3 is TGTGCCAGCAGTTTAGGGGATGAGCAGTTCTTC.

The chain combines TRBV5-5 with TRBJ2-7; a possible D gene is TRBD1 (6 bases). In germline, CDR1 is SGHKS, CDR2 YYEKEE (reference sequence). The V gene lost 1 base and the J gene lost 3 bases, with 8 bases spanning the gap. The CDR3 loop spans 13 amino acids. The CDR3 bases are TGTGCCAGCAGCTTGCAACAGGGCTACGAGCAGTACTTC. It specifies CASSLQQGYEQYF.

The CDR3 is CASSPLGAGGSNEQFF. CDR3 nucleotides: TGCGCCAGCAGCCCCCTTGGAGCGGGAGGCTCCAATGAGCAGTTCTTC. The rearrangement uses TRBV4-1 and TRBJ2-1; TRBD2 matches 9 bases. Trimming at V came to 4 bases and at J to 6 bases, leaving 10 bases not matched to a gene. Germline V gene sequence: CDR1 MGHRA, CDR2 YSYEKL. This CDR3 contains 16 residues.

The gene calls are TRBV6-5 and TRBJ2-7; TRBD2 is a possible D gene (6 bases). V was clipped by 4 bases and J by 0 bases, with 10 bases between them. The germline V gene encodes CDR1 MNHEY and CDR2 SVGAGI. This CDR3 has 14 amino acids. The CDR3 region is CASSLEGYSYEQYF. In nucleotides, the CDR3 is TGTGCCAGCAGTTTGGAGGGATACTCCTACGAGCAGTACTTC.

DNA for the CDR3: TGCGCCAGCAGCTCGGGCGACAGGGAAACCTACGAGCAGTACTTC. Translating it yields CASSSGDRETYEQYF. J is TRBJ2-7 and V is TRBV5-1, with 7 bases fitting TRBD1. Per the germline V gene, CDR1 is SGHRS and CDR2 is YFSETQ. The trim removed 3 bases at V and 2 bases at J, leaving 8 bases unmatched. The CDR3 totals 15 residues.

The J gene is TRBJ2-7, the V gene TRBV4-1, with 11 nucleotides matching TRBD2. The CDR3 spans 17 residues. Germline V gives CDR1 MGHRA, CDR2 YSYEKL. Trimming removed 3 bases from V and 1 base from J; junction bases left unmatched: 8. CDR3 protein: CASSHEPGTSGSYEQYF. CDR3 sequence (DNA): TGCGCCAGCAGCCATGAACCCGGGACTAGCGGATCCTACGAGCAGTACTTC.

The rearrangement links TRBV4-3 to TRBJ2-3, with D possibly being TRBD1 (5 bases). This CDR3 has 17 amino acids. Germline loops: CDR1 LGHNA, CDR2 YSLEER. The V and J ends lost 0 bases and 4 bases respectively, with 17 bases between them. This CDR3 is CASSQEPTGPAPDTQYF. CDR3 DNA: TGCGCCAGCAGCCAAGAGCCCACAGGACCAGCCCCAGATACGCAGTATTTT.

The chain links TRBV21-1 to TRBJ2-2. TRBV21-1 is a pseudogene. This CDR3 has 16 amino acids. The CDR3 loop reads CASSKVPPENTGELFF. CDR3 bases: TGTGCCAGCAGCAAAGTTCCCCCGGAAAACACCGGGGAGCTGTTTTTT.

This rearrangement joins TRBV7-9 to TRBJ2-1; D unclear. The CDR3 contains 15 residues. Germline V gives CDR1 SEHNR, CDR2 FQNEAQ (reference sequence). Trimming cost V 5 bases and J 5 bases, with 16 bases left between them. CDR3 amino acids: CASSHFPDGDNEQFF. In nucleotides, the CDR3 is TGTGCCAGCAGCCATTTCCCGGACGGAGACAATGAGCAGTTCTTC.

The genes are TRBV9 and TRBJ2-3; D not resolved. V gave up 0 bases and J gave up 4 bases, with 12 bases separating them. CDR3 length: 15 amino acids. Per germline, CDR1 SGDLS and CDR2 YYNGEE. CDR3 region: CASSVDPGNADTQYF. CDR3 in DNA: TGTGCCAGCAGCGTAGATCCTGGGAATGCAGATACGCAGTATTTT.

This chain uses TRBV7-9 with TRBJ2-5; TRBD2 matches 7 bases. This CDR3 is built from 16 residues. The V gene's germline CDR1 is SEHNR and CDR2 FQNEAQ (reference sequence). The V segment lost 4 bases and the J segment 2 bases; nucleotides outside the gene matches: 10. The CDR3 coding sequence is TGTGCCAGCAGCTCCCCATTGCTCGGGGGGCAAGAGACCCAGTACTTC. It specifies CASSSPLLGGQETQYF.

The chain has TRBV4-3 and TRBJ1-3, with 9 nucleotides matching TRBD1. The CDR3 is 15 residues long. V shed 4 bases, J shed 4 bases, and the junction held 5 bases outside the gene matches. The germline CDR1 and CDR2 sequences are LGHNA and YSLEER. CDR3 residues: CASSPIDRGGNTIYF. CDR3 nucleotides: TGCGCCAGCAGCCCAATTGACAGGGGGGGAAACACCATATATTTT.

This rearrangement joins TRBV14 to TRBJ1-3; TRBD1 is a possible D gene (5 bases). There are 17 residues in the CDR3. CDR1 and CDR2 (germline): SGHDN, FVKESK. V gave up 1 base and J gave up 1 base, with 14 bases separating them. The CDR3 reads CASSQVPGRGSGNTIYF. Here the CDR3 DNA reads TGTGCCAGCAGCCAAGTCCCCGGCCGGGGGTCTGGAAACACCATATATTTT.

The J gene is TRBJ2-7, the V gene TRBV30; D may be TRBD2 (5 bases). V shed 5 bases and J shed 3 bases, with 17 bases lying between them. Germline CDR1 reads GTSNPN; CDR2 reads SVGIG (reference sequence). This CDR3 is 14 amino acids long. CDR3 loop: CAWGPYREIYEQYF. CDR3 DNA: TGTGCCTGGGGGCCCTACCGGGAAATCTACGAGCAGTACTTC.

The V gene is TRBV2, the J gene TRBJ2-7, with D hard to call. V lost 2 bases and J lost 7, with 12 bases in between. The CDR3 has 13 residues. From germline, CDR1 is SNHLY and CDR2 FYNNEI. DNA of the CDR3: TGTGCCAGCAGTGAATGGAAGGGCCGAGAGCAGTACTTC. Encoded protein: CASSEWKGREQYF.

This chain links TRBV5-4 with TRBJ2-7; 7 positions agree with TRBD1. The V gene end was trimmed by 0 bases and the J gene end by 2 bases; junction bases not matched to a gene: 8. This CDR3 has 16 residues. Germline V gives CDR1 SGHNT, CDR2 YYREEE (reference sequence). The CDR3 sequence is CASSLETGKSAYEQYF. The DNA of the CDR3 is TGTGCCAGCAGCTTGGAGACAGGGAAATCTGCCTACGAGCAGTACTTC.

The rearrangement links TRBV7-2 to TRBJ2-1, with a weak D call TRBD2 (6 bases). The CDR3 runs to 14 residues. In germline, CDR1 is SGHTA, CDR2 FQGNSA. Trimming cost V 2 bases and J 6 bases, with 11 bases left between them. CDR3 in DNA: TGTGCCAGCAGCTTACTCTTCGGGGGCAATGAGCAGTTCTTC. This gives the protein CASSLLFGGNEQFF.

The sample holds a few counts of this clone. This chain links TRBV29-1 with TRBJ2-1, with a weak D call TRBD2 (6 bases). The CDR3 runs 12 residues. The germline CDR1 and CDR2 sequences are SQVTM and ANQGSEA. Trimming took 6 bases from V and 7 from J, leaving 13 bases between them. For the CDR3, the DNA is TGCAGCGTGGTGGGGAGGCTAAATGAGCAGTTCTTC. Its protein is CSVVGRLNEQFF.

The genes are TRBV19 and TRBJ2-7; 9 bases are shared with TRBD2. The CDR3 spans 15 residues. From germline, CDR1 is LNHDA and CDR2 SQIVND (reference sequence). Trimming removed 1 base from V and 5 bases from J; junction bases left unmatched: 6. Here the CDR3 reads CASSIVAGGPHEQYF. The CDR3 DNA follows: TGTGCCAGTAGTATAGTCGCGGGAGGGCCTCACGAGCAGTACTTC.

The chain employs TRBV6-6 and TRBJ2-2; D remains ambiguous. This CDR3 spans 15 amino acids. The germline V and J ends were trimmed by 9 bases and 5 bases, with 19 bases remaining between them. Germline CDR1 reads MNHNY; CDR2 reads SVGAGI (reference sequence). CDR3 sequence: CASCPSGVYTGELFF. CDR3 sequence (DNA): TGTGCCAGTTGTCCCAGTGGGGTTTATACCGGGGAGCTGTTTTTT.

The chain has TRBV28 and TRBJ2-1, with D maybe TRBD2 (6 bases). Germline loops: CDR1 MDHEN, CDR2 SYDVKM. The V end was cut by 10 bases, the J end by 5 bases, with 18 bases between. CDR3 size: 14 residues. CDR3 nucleotides: TGTGCCACGTTGGAGGGAGGATACAACAATGAGCAGTTCTTC. Amino acid sequence: CATLEGGYNNEQFF. The variable domain in full, completed from reference TRBV28 and TRBJ2-1, reads DVKVTQSSRYLVKRTGEKVFLECVQDMDHENMFWYRQDPGLGLRLIYFSYDVKMKEKGDIPEGYSVSREKKERFSLILESASTNQTSMYLCATLEGGYNNEQFFGPGTRLTVL.

The chain employs TRBV6-5 and TRBJ2-1; D is perhaps TRBD1 (5 bases). This CDR3 spans 16 amino acids. V lost 0 bases, J lost 4 bases, and 13 bases lay in between. Germline V gene data show CDR1 as MNHEY and CDR2 as SVGAGI. The CDR3 nucleotides are TGTGCCAGCAGTTACTCGGGTCAGGGTCGGTACAATGAGCAGTTCTTC. This translates into CASSYSGQGRYNEQFF.

The chain recombines TRBV4-1 with TRBJ1-5; unclear D gene. The germline V gene has CDR1 MGHRA and CDR2 YSYEKL. Trimming left V 2 bases short and J 3 bases short, with 11 bases between. The CDR3 sequence is 15 residues long. The CDR3 DNA reads as TGCGCCAGCAGCCAAAACGCGGAGACCAATCAGCCCCAGCATTTT. As protein: CASSQNAETNQPQHF.